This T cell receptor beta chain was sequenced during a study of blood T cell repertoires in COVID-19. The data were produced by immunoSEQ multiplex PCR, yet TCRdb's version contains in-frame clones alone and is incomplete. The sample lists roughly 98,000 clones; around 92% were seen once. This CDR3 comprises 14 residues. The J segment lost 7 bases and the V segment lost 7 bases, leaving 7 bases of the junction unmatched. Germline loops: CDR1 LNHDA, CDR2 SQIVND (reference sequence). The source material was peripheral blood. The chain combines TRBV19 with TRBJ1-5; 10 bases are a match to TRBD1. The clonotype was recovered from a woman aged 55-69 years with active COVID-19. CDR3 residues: CASNGQGEGQPQHF. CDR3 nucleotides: TGTGCCAGTAACGGACAGGGGGAGGGACAGCCCCAGCATTTT.